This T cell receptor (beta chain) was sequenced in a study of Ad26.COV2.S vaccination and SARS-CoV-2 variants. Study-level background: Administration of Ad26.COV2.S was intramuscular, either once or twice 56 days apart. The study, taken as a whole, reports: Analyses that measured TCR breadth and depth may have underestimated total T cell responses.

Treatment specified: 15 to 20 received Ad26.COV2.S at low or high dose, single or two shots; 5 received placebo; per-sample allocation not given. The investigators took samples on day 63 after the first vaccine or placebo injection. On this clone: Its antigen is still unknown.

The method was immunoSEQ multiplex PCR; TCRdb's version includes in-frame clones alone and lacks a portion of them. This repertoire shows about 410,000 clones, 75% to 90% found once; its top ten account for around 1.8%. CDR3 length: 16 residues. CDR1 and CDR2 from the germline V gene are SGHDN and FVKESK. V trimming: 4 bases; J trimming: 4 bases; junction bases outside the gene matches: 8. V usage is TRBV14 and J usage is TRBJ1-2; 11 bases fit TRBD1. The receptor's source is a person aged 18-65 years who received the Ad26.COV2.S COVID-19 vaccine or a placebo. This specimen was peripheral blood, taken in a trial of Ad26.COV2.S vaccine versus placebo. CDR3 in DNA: TGTGCCAGCAGCCCGTCGGACAGGGGGCTTTCCTATGGCTACACCTTC. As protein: CASSPSDRGLSYGYTF.